This T cell receptor beta chain was identified in a study of beta chain features in type 1 diabetes. With regard to this clone: Its antigen is unknown.

Of the isolated RNA, all was reverse transcribed, and so the sequenced material was expressed TCRB transcripts. The data were produced by immunoSEQ multiplex PCR, yet TCRdb's version contains in-frame clones alone and is incomplete. In the table there are 600,000 to 700,000 clones, over 10% of which are singletons. This CDR3 is built from 15 residues. Germline V gene sequence: CDR1 SGHTA, CDR2 FQGNSA. Trimming cost V 1 base and J 0 bases, with 7 bases left between them. General study findings and limits: Significant though moderate, a shortening of TCRB CDR3s appeared in all four CD4+ subsets of Type 1 diabetes patients.

The sequence was collected from a man aged 25-45 years with type 1 diabetes. Material: naive CD4+ T cells from blood. V is TRBV7-2 and J is TRBJ1-3; D is unresolved. The CDR3 here is CASSLGVGSGNTIYF. CDR3 in DNA: TGTGCCAGCAGCTTAGGTGTCGGCTCTGGAAACACCATATATTTT.